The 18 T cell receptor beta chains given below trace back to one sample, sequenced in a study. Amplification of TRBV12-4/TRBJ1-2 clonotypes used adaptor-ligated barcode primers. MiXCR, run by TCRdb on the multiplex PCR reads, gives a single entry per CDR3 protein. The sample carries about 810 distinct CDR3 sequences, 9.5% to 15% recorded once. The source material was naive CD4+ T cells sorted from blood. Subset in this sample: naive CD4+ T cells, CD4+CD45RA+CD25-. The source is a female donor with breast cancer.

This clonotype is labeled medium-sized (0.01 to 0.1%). The CDR3 DNA sequence: TGTGCCAGCAGTTTAAGGGACAGGGACGGAGGCTACACCTTC. Its protein is CASSLRDRDGGYTF. J is TRBJ1-2 and V is TRBV12-3 or TRBV12-4; TRBD1 aligns across 9 bases. CDR3 length: 14 residues. The ends lost 2 bases at V and 8 bases at J; junction bases unmatched: 6.

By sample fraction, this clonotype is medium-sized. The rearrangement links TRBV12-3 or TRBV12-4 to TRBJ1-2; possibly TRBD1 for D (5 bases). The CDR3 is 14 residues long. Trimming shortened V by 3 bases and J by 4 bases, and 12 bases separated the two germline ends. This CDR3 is CASSLAGLGYGYTF. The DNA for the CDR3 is TGTGCCAGCAGTTTGGCAGGGTTGGGCTATGGCTACACCTTC.

CDR3 sequence reads: CASSFRTDYGYTF. CDR3 in DNA: TGTGCCAGCAGTTTTCGAACAGACTATGGCTACACCTTC. The gene calls are TRBV12-3 or TRBV12-4 and TRBJ1-2; no clear D gene. This CDR3 contains 13 residues. V was trimmed by 3 bases and J by 3 bases, leaving 8 bases between them.

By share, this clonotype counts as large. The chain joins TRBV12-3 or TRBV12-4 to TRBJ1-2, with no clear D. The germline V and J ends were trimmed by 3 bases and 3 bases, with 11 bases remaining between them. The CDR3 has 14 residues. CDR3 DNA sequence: TGTGCCAGCAGTTTGGCCGACGGATACTATGGCTACACCTTC. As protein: CASSLADGYYGYTF.

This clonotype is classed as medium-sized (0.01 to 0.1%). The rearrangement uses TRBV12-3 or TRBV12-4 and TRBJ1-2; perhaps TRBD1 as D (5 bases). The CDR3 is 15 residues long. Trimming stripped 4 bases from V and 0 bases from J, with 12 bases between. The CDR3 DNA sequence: TGTGCCAGCAGTTCTCCGGGACGGACTAACTATGGCTACACCTTC. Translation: CASSSPGRTNYGYTF.

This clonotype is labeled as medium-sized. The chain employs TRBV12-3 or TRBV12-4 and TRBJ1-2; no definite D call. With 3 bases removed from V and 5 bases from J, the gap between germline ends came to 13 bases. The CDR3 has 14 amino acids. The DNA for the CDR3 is TGTGCCAGCAGTTTTCTTCCCGGAGATTATGGCTACACCTTC. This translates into CASSFLPGDYGYTF.

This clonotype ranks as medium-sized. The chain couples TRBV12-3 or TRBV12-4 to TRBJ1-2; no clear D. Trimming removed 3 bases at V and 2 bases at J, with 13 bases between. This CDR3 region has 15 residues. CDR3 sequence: CASSLTPSSNYGYTF. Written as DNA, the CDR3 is TGTGCCAGCAGTTTGACTCCCTCCTCAAACTATGGCTACACCTTC.

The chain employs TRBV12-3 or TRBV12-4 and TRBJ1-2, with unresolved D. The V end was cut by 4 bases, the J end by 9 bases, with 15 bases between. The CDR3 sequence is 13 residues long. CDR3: CASSYQSRGCYTF. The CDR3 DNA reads TGTGCCAGCAGTTACCAGTCACGTGGATGCTACACCTTC.

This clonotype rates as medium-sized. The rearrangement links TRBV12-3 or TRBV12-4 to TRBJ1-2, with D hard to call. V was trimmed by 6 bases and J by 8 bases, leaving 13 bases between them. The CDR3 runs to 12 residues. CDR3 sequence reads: CASSSRVGGYTF. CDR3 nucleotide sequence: TGTGCCAGCAGCTCGAGGGTAGGAGGCTACACCTTC.

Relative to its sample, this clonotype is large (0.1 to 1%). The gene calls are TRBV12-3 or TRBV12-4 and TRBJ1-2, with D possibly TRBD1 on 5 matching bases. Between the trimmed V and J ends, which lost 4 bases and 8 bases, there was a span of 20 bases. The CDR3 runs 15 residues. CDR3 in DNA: TGTGCCAGCAGTTACCGGGACTTAAGAGAAGGAGGCTACACCTTC. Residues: CASSYRDLREGGYTF.

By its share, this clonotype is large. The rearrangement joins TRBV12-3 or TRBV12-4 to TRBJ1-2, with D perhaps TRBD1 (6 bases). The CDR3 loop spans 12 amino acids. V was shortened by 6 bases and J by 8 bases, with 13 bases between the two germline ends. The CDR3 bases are TGTGCCAGCAGCTTGACAGGATACGGCTACACCTTC. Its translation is CASSLTGYGYTF.

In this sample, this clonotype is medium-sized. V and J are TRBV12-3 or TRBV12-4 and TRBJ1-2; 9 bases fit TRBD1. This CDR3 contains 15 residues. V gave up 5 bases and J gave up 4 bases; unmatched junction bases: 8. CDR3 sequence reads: CASSLGTGPGYGYTF. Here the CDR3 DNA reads TGTGCCAGCAGTCTCGGGACAGGGCCGGGCTATGGCTACACCTTC.

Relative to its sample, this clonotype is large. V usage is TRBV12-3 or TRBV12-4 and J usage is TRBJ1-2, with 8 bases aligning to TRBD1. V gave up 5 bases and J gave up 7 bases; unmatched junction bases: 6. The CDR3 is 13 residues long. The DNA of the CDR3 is TGTGCCAGCAGTCAGGACAGGGTTGGTGGCTACACCTTC. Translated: CASSQDRVGGYTF.

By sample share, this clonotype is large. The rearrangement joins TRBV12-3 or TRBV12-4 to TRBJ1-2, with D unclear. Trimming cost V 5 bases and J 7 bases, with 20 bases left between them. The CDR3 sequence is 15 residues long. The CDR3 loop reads CASSQILSTSLGYTF. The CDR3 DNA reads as TGTGCCAGCAGTCAAATCCTTTCGACCAGCCTTGGCTACACCTTC.

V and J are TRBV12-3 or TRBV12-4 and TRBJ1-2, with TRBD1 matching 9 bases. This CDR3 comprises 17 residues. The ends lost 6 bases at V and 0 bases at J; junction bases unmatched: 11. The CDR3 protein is CASSIRDRVIANYGYTF. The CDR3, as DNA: TGTGCCAGCAGCATCAGGGACAGGGTCATAGCTAACTATGGCTACACCTTC.

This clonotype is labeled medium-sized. In DNA form, the CDR3 reads TGTGCCAGCAGTTTAGGAGCCGCGGAAGGCTACACCTTC. Translating gives CASSLGAAEGYTF. This chain uses TRBV12-3 or TRBV12-4 with TRBJ1-2; D is ambiguous. The CDR3 runs 13 residues. With 1 base removed from V and 8 bases from J, the gap between germline ends came to 11 bases.

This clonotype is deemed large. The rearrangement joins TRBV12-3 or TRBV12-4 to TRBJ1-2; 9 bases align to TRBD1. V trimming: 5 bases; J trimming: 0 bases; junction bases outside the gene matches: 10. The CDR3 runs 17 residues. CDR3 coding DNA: TGTGCCAGCAGTAGCCGGGACAGGGTCATAGCTAACTATGGCTACACCTTC. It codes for CASSSRDRVIANYGYTF.

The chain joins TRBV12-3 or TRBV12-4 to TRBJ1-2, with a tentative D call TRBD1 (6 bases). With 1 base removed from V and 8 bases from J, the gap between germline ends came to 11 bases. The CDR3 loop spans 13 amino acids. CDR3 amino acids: CASSLDRARGYTF. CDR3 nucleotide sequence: TGTGCCAGCAGTTTAGACAGGGCGCGCGGCTACACCTTC.